This TCR beta chain was sequenced in a study of control samples from healthy donors and cancer patients. The CDR3 totals 14 residues. The V gene lost 4 bases and the J gene lost 4 bases, with 12 bases spanning the gap. Germline loops: CDR1 KGHDR, CDR2 SFDVKD. Profiled with immunoSEQ multiplex PCR; TCRdb holds only in-frame clones, not every one. The sample lists over 100,000 clones, approximately 90% seen once, with around 17% in the top ten. The chain uses TRBV24-1 and TRBJ2-5; D may be TRBD2 (5 bases). The sequence was collected from a woman between 45 and 65 years old in good health. Source material: blood. The chain's CDR3 is CATSEGVVGETQYF. In DNA form, the CDR3 reads TGTGCCACCAGTGAGGGAGTCGTAGGAGAGACCCAGTACTTC.